This passage covers 6 T cell receptor beta chains from one sample sequenced in a study of blood T cell repertoires in COVID-19. Only in-frame clones appear in the TCRdb table, and some are missing; sequencing was by immunoSEQ multiplex PCR. The sample lists roughly 420,000 clones, 88% occurring once. The sequenced material came from PBMCs or T cells enriched from blood (not recorded which). These receptors all stem from a woman under 40 with acute COVID-19.

This chain links TRBV6-4 with TRBJ1-1, with 12 positions matching TRBD1. Germline-derived CDR1 and CDR2 are MRHNA and SNTAGT. J lost 1 base, V lost 5 bases, and 11 bases had no gene match. This CDR3 comprises 18 residues. The CDR3 sequence is CASSYLRDRGPPNTEAFF. The CDR3 DNA sequence: TGTGCCAGCAGTTACCTCCGGGACAGGGGGCCCCCGAACACTGAAGCTTTCTTT.

The chain is built from TRBV2 and TRBJ2-5, with a tentative D call TRBD2 (5 bases). This CDR3 region has 13 residues. V was clipped by 3 bases and J by 7 bases, with 12 bases between them. Per the germline V gene, CDR1 is SNHLY and CDR2 is FYNNEI. This CDR3 is CASSEKEAVTQYF. CDR3 sequence (DNA): TGTGCCAGCAGTGAGAAGGAGGCGGTGACCCAGTACTTC.

This clone was seen a single time. V usage is TRBV19 and J usage is TRBJ1-1, with TRBD1 identical over 8 bases. CDR3 length: 13 residues. Germline V gives CDR1 LNHDA, CDR2 SQIVND (reference sequence). The trim removed 7 bases at V and 5 bases at J, leaving 6 bases unmatched. The CDR3 sequence: CASMETGGTEAFF. Written as DNA, the CDR3 is TGTGCCAGTATGGAAACAGGGGGGACTGAAGCTTTCTTT.

This chain connects TRBV4-2 to TRBJ1-5, with 11 nucleotides matching TRBD1. From germline, CDR1 is LGHNA and CDR2 YNFKEQ. This CDR3 comprises 17 residues. V gave up 4 bases and J gave up 0 bases; unmatched junction bases: 5. CDR3 amino acids: CASSPGQGEYSNQPQHF. The CDR3 DNA reads as TGTGCCAGCAGCCCGGGACAGGGGGAGTATAGCAATCAGCCCCAGCATTTT.

The chain combines TRBV18 with TRBJ2-7; 8 bases line up with TRBD1. The CDR3 is made up of 16 amino acids. Losses at the gene ends were 2 bases for V and 1 base for J; bases not matched to a gene: 7. Germline V gene lookup returns CDR1 KGHSH and CDR2 LQKENI. Here the CDR3 DNA reads TGTGCCAGCTCACCATGGAGCAGGGGGCGATCCTACGAGCAGTACTTC. Translation gives CASSPWSRGRSYEQYF.

The chain carries TRBV18 and TRBJ2-2; possible D gene TRBD2, 6 bases. V was cut by 3 bases and J by 4 bases, with 12 bases left in between. In germline, CDR1 is KGHSH, CDR2 LQKENI. The CDR3 consists of 15 residues. The CDR3: CASSPGTGSTGELFF. In nucleotides, the CDR3 is TGTGCCAGCTCACCCGGGACTGGCTCCACCGGGGAGCTGTTTTTT.